The text below deals with one T cell receptor (beta chain). The same CDR3 arises from other DNA sequences in this sample as well. These data are taken from a study of blood T cell repertoires in COVID-19. Study at large: COVID-19 samples, acute and convalescent, were from the United States, Italy and Spain. PBMCs, B-cell-depleted T cells, or T cells were the source of the cDNA or gDNA that made up the material.

How the authors handled the data: Reference gene primer amplification gave estimated nucleated cell counts. Assay used: immunoSEQ multiplex PCR; TCRdb lists only in-frame clones, some missing. The DNA was the basis for D and trimming; V, J and clone size are from that table. The sample consists of 130,000 or so clones, around 84% of them appearing once. Trimming took 1 base from V and 6 from J; bases not matched to a gene: 0. This CDR3 is 13 amino acids long. CDR1 and CDR2 (germline): SGHTA, FQGTGA. This sequence originates from a woman aged 60-75 years with acute or convalescent COVID-19. The chain has TRBV7-3 and TRBJ2-1; 7 bases are shared with TRBD1. The sample comprised peripheral blood. CDR3 DNA: TGTGCCAGCAGCTTAAACAGGGGCAATGAGCAGTTCTTC. Protein: CASSLNRGNEQFF.